This entry lists 22 T cell receptor beta chains sequenced from one sample in a study of response to subunit inactivated influenza vaccine. TCRdb re-called the RT-PCR reads with MiXCR, one entry per CDR3 protein. The table records about 700,000 distinct CDR3 sequences, roughly 13% of them present only once. Sequenced material: PBMCs from blood, taken 14 to 15 days before vaccination. The origin of the receptors is a man aged 50-59 years who received an inactivated influenza vaccine.

This clonotype was counted between two and nine times. A read error may account for a junction end that differs from germline. The rearrangement links TRBV7-6 to TRBJ2-1, with 9 bases aligning to TRBD1. CDR3 size: 16 residues. Germline CDR1 is SGHVS and CDR2 is FNYEAQ. Here the CDR3 reads CASSLTGGLSHNEQFF. The CDR3 DNA is TGTGCCAGCAGCTTAACAGGGGGCCTCTCCCACAATGAGCAGTTCTTC.

V and J are TRBV7-8 and TRBJ2-3; the D gene is possibly TRBD1 (7 bases). Per germline, CDR1 SGHVS and CDR2 FQNEAQ. Deletions cut 2 bases from V and 6 bases from J, with 15 bases between. The CDR3 is 15 residues long. Here the CDR3 DNA reads TGTGCCAGCAGCTTACGGACTACAGGGGCCGATACGCAGTATTTT. It translates to CASSLRTTGADTQYF.

The chain has TRBV20-1 and TRBJ2-1, with TRBD2 as a possible D gene (7 bases). V lost 0 bases and J lost 0, with 24 bases in between. There are 20 residues in the CDR3. CDR1 is DFQATT and CDR2 is SNEGSKA in the germline V gene (reference sequence). CDR3 sequence (DNA): TGCAGTGCTAGAGATTCGGGGTTCAGCGGACGGGGGGCCTCCTACAATGAGCAGTTCTTC. Translated: CSARDSGFSGRGASYNEQFF.

CDR3 amino acids: CSVPGLAGVSTDTQYF. In DNA, the CDR3 is TGCAGCGTCCCGGGACTAGCGGGAGTCAGCACAGATACGCAGTATTTT. The V gene is TRBV29-1, the J gene TRBJ2-3, with TRBD2 identical over 14 bases. The CDR3 is 16 residues long. Germline V CDR1 and CDR2: SQVTM, ANQGSEA. V lost 6 bases and J lost 0; bases outside the gene matches: 5.

The chain recombines TRBV6-1 with TRBJ1-1; TRBD1 is a possible D gene (6 bases). Germline loops: CDR1 MNHNS, CDR2 SASEGT. V lost 11 bases and J lost 0, with 13 bases in between. The CDR3 length is 13 residues. The CDR3 DNA reads as TGTGCCGTAACGGGGACAATGAACACTGAAGCTTTCTTT. Amino acids: CAVTGTMNTEAFF.

The chain uses TRBV15 and TRBJ2-1, with D perhaps TRBD2 (6 bases). CDR1 is LNHNV and CDR2 is YYDKDF in the germline V gene (reference sequence). The V end was cut by 1 base, the J end by 0 bases, with 10 bases between. This CDR3 is built from 16 residues. CDR3: CATSRGRLDSYNEQFF. CDR3 sequence (DNA): TGTGCCACCAGCAGAGGCCGACTAGACTCCTACAATGAGCAGTTCTTC. The variable domain in full, completed from reference TRBV15 and TRBJ2-1, reads DAMVIQNPRYQVTQFGKPVTLSCSQTLNHNVMYWYQQKSSQAPKLLFHYYDKDFNNEADTPDNFQSRRPNTSFCFLDIRSPGLGDTAMYLCATSRGRLDSYNEQFFGPGTRLTVL.

The chain carries TRBV5-6 and TRBJ2-7; 7 bases are a match to TRBD1. The trim removed 3 bases at V and 6 bases at J, leaving 9 bases unmatched. Germline V gives CDR1 SGHDT, CDR2 YYEEEE. The CDR3 has 14 amino acids. In DNA form, the CDR3 reads TGTGCCAGCAGCTCACTGACAGGGAGAGTCGAGCAGTACTTC. It translates to CASSSLTGRVEQYF.

This rearrangement joins TRBV6-1 to TRBJ2-7; 9 bases line up with TRBD1. The ends lost 3 bases at V and 9 bases at J; junction bases unmatched: 9. Per germline, CDR1 MNHNS and CDR2 SASEGT. The CDR3 is 14 residues long. For the CDR3, the DNA is TGTGCCAGCAGTGAGTCCCCGGGACAGGGTGGGCAGTACTTC. Translation gives CASSESPGQGGQYF.

This clonotype was picked up a small number of times. Compared with germline, one end of the junction differs, possibly owing to a read error. This chain links TRBV15 with TRBJ1-2, with D hard to call. Germline loops: CDR1 LNHNV, CDR2 YYDKDF (reference sequence). The CDR3 loop spans 16 amino acids. CDR3 region: CATSRDRAGFNYGYTF. The CDR3, as DNA: TGTGCCACCAGCAGAGATAGGGCAGGTTTTAACTACGGCTACACCTTC.

This clonotype has at least ten counts. J is TRBJ2-2 and V is TRBV6-5; 7 bases agree with TRBD1. The CDR3 runs to 17 residues. Trimming cost V 2 bases and J 0 bases; bases outside gene matches: 6. The germline CDR1 and CDR2 sequences are MNHEY and SVGAGI. CDR3 loop: CASSYRPGTANTGELFF. The CDR3 nucleotides are TGTGCCAGCAGTTACCGCCCCGGGACAGCGAACACCGGGGAGCTGTTTTTT.

CDR3 loop: CASRIDRFSTNEKLFF. For the CDR3, the DNA is TGTGCCAGCAGAATCGACAGGTTTTCAACTAATGAAAAACTGTTTTTT. The chain recombines TRBV2 with TRBJ1-4; possibly TRBD1 for D (6 bases). The CDR3 covers 16 residues. The V gene's germline CDR1 is SNHLY and CDR2 FYNNEI. With 6 bases removed from V and 0 bases from J, the gap between germline ends came to 14 bases.

This clonotype was picked up a small number of times. The genes are TRBV5-6 and TRBJ2-3; TRBD1 is a possible D gene (6 bases). The length of the CDR3 is 15 residues. Germline-derived CDR1 and CDR2 are SGHDT and YYEEEE. The ends were cut back, 0 bases at V and 3 bases at J, with 11 bases in the middle. The CDR3 sequence: CASSLGLGQTDTQYF. The DNA of the CDR3 is TGTGCCAGCAGCTTGGGTTTGGGACAAACAGATACGCAGTATTTT.

This clonotype was seen more than once but under ten times. For the CDR3, the DNA is TGCAGTGCTAGAACCCGGGGGGGACAGGGCGCCGCTACCTTCACCGGGGAGCTGTTTTTT. Amino acids: CSARTRGGQGAATFTGELFF. The V gene is TRBV20-1, the J gene TRBJ2-2; possibly TRBD1 for D (9 bases). V lost 2 bases and J 4 bases, leaving 29 bases between the germline ends. CDR3 size: 20 residues. Germline V gene lookup returns CDR1 DFQATT and CDR2 SNEGSKA (reference sequence).

As DNA, the CDR3 is TGCAGGGCGAGGCGGGGAGGCGTGAACACTGAAGCTTTCTTT. This gives the protein CRARRGGVNTEAFF. This rearrangement joins TRBV20-1 to TRBJ1-1; no clear D. Germline CDR1 and CDR2: DFQATT and SNEGSKA (reference sequence). The CDR3 contains 14 residues.

The chain carries TRBV7-9 and TRBJ1-1, with 8 nucleotides matching TRBD1. With V trimmed by 2 bases and J by 5 bases, 7 bases remained unmatched. The CDR3 has 15 residues. Per germline, CDR1 SEHNR and CDR2 FQNEAQ (reference sequence). CDR3 sequence: CASSLLQGAGTEAFF. The CDR3 region has the DNA TGTGCCAGCAGCTTACTCCAGGGGGCCGGGACTGAAGCTTTCTTT.

The CDR3 protein is CASSQDPSGNTDTQYF. The CDR3 DNA sequence: TGCGCCAGCAGCCAAGATCCTAGCGGGAACACAGATACGCAGTATTTT. V and J are TRBV4-3 and TRBJ2-3; 9 bases agree with TRBD2. This CDR3 spans 16 amino acids. CDR1 and CDR2 from the germline V gene are LGHNA and YSLEER. Trimming removed 0 bases from V and 2 bases from J; junction bases left unmatched: 3.

This clonotype has just a few counts. The chain couples TRBV5-1 to TRBJ2-3, with 8 bases lining up with TRBD1. CDR1 is SGHRS, CDR2 YFSETQ, per germline. The junction had 5 bases not matched to a gene; V was cut back by 0 bases and J by 2 bases. The CDR3 consists of 16 residues. The CDR3 DNA follows: TGCGCCAGCAGCTTGGGGGGCCAGGGGGCCACAGATACGCAGTATTTT. This sequence encodes CASSLGGQGATDTQYF.

The chain links TRBV20-1 to TRBJ2-5, with 10 bases that match TRBD2. This CDR3 is 16 amino acids long. CDR1 and CDR2 from the germline V gene are DFQATT and SNEGSKA (reference sequence). Germline trimming cut 0 bases from V and 4 bases from J; bases unmatched to any gene: 8. CDR3 residues: CSARDLLLAGRETQYF. CDR3 coding DNA: TGCAGTGCTAGAGATCTTTTACTAGCGGGACGAGAGACCCAGTACTTC.

The rearrangement joins TRBV6-2 or TRBV6-3 to TRBJ2-7, with 7 bases matching TRBD1. CDR3 length equals 13 residues. Germline lookup yields CDR1 MNHEY and CDR2 SVGEGT. Unmatched junction bases numbered 5, after V lost 6 bases and J lost 3 bases. CDR3 DNA sequence: TGTGCCAGCAGCACGACAGGGTTCTACGAGCAGTACTTC. Translation gives CASSTTGFYEQYF.

J is TRBJ2-3 and V is TRBV9, with 8 bases aligning to TRBD2. Germline-derived CDR1 and CDR2 are SGDLS and YYNGEE. The junction had 7 bases not matched to a gene; V was cut back by 0 bases and J by 4 bases. This CDR3 comprises 16 residues. The chain's CDR3 is CASSVGRGAQSDTQYF. Written as DNA, the CDR3 is TGTGCCAGCAGCGTAGGGCGGGGGGCGCAGTCAGATACGCAGTATTTT.

This clonotype showed up just a few times. This chain connects TRBV20-1 to TRBJ2-1; no reliable D call. CDR1 and CDR2 (germline): DFQATT, SNEGSKA (reference sequence). V was clipped by 0 bases and J by 12 bases, with 21 bases between them. The CDR3 runs to 15 residues. Here the CDR3 reads CSARDPRREKAWQFF. The CDR3 DNA sequence: TGCAGTGCTAGAGATCCACGGAGAGAAAAGGCTTGGCAGTTCTTC.

This clonotype has only a few counts. The rearrangement uses TRBV4-3 and TRBJ2-7; TRBD1 might be the D (6 bases). Deletions cut 1 base from V and 2 bases from J, with 9 bases between. This CDR3 contains 14 residues. Per germline, CDR1 LGHNA and CDR2 YSLEER. The CDR3 sequence: CASSQGGGPYEQYF. DNA for the CDR3: TGCGCCAGCAGCCAAGGAGGGGGACCCTACGAGCAGTACTTC.